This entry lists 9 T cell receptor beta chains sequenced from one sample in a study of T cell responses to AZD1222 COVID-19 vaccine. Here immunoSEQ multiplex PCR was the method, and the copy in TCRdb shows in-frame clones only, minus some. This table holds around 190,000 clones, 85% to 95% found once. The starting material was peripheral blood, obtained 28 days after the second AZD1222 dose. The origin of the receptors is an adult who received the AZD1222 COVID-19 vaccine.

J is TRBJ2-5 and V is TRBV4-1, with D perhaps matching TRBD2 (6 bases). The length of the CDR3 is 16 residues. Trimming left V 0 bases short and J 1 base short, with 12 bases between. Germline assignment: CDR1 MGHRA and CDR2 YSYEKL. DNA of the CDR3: TGCGCCAGCAGCCAAGATCCCCCCGGGAGCCAAGAGACCCAGTACTTC. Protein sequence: CASSQDPPGSQETQYF.

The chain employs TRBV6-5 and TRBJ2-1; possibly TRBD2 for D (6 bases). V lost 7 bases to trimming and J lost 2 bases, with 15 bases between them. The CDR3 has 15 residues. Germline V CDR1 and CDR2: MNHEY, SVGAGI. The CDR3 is CASIPGGIPYNEQFF. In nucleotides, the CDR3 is TGTGCCAGCATACCCGGAGGGATTCCCTACAATGAGCAGTTCTTC.

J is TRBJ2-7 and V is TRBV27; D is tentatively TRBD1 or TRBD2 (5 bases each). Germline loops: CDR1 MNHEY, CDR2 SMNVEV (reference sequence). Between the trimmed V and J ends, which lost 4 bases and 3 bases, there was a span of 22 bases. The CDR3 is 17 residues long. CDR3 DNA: TGTGCCAGCAGTTCAAACTTGGTCGGGGCCCCAAACTACGAGCAGTACTTC. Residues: CASSSNLVGAPNYEQYF.

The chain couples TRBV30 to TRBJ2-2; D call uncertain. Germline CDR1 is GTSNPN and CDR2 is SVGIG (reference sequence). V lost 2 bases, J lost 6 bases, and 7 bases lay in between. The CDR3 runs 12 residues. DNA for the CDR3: TGTGCCTGGAGTTTCGGGCCCGGGGAGCTGTTTTTT. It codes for CAWSFGPGELFF.

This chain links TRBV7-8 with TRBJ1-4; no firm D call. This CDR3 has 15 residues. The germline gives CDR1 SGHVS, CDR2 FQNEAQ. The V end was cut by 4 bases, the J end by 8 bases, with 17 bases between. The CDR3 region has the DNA TGTGCCAGCAGCTCGCGCCGGCAGGCCCACGAAAAACTGTTTTTT. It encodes CASSSRRQAHEKLFF.

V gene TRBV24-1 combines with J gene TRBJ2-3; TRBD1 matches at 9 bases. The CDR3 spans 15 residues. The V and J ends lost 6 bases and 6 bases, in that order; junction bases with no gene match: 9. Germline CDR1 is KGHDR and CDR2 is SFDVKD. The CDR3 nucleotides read TGTGCCACCAGTTCGTCAGACAGGGGGTTCGATACGCAGTATTTT. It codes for CATSSSDRGFDTQYF.

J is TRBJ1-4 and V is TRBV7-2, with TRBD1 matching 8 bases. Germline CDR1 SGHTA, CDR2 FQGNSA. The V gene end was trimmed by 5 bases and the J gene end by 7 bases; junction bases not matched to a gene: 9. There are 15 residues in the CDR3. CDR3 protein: CASSLSQGGSEKLFF. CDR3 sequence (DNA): TGTGCCAGCAGCCTTTCACAGGGGGGGAGTGAAAAACTGTTTTTT.

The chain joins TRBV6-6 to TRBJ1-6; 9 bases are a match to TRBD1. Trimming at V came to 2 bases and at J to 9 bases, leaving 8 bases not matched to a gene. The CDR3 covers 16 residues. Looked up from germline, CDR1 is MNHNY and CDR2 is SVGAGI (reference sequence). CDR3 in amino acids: CASSYPPGQGISPLHF. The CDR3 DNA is TGTGCCAGCAGTTACCCCCCGGGACAGGGTATTTCACCCCTCCACTTT.

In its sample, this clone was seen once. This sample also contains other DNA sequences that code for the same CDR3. The CDR3 DNA is TGTGCCAGCTCAGAGGGACAGAACACTGAAGCTTTCTTT. It translates to CASSEGQNTEAFF. The rearrangement uses TRBV18 and TRBJ1-1, with TRBD1 as a possible D gene (6 bases). CDR3 length equals 13 residues. V shed 5 bases and J shed 1 base, with 8 bases lying between them. Germline CDR1 reads KGHSH; CDR2 reads LQKENI.